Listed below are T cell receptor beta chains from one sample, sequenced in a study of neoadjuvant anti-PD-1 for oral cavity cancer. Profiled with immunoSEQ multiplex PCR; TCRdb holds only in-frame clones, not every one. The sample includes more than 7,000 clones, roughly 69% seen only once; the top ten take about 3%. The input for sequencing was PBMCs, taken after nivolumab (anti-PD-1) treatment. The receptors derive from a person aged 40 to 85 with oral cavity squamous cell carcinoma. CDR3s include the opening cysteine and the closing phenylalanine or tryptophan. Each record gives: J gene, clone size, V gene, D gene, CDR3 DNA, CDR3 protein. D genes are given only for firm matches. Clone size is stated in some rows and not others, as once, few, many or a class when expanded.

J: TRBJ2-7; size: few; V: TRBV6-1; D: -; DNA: TGTGCCAGCAGCGTTGAGGGAGCCTACGAGCAGTACTTC; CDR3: CASSVEGAYEQYF
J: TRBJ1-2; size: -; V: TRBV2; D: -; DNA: TGTGCCAGCAGGGCCGGGTTGGGGGGCGCGCATGGCTACACCTTC; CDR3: CASRAGLGGAHGYTF
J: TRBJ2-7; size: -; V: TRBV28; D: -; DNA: TGTGCCAGCAGTCCCCAGTCGAACAGGCTATACGAGCAGTACTTC; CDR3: CASSPQSNRLYEQYF
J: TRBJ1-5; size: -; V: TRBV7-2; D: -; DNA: TGTGCCAGCAGCTTGGACCCTGTAGGCTCGGGTCAGCCCCAGCATTTT; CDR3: CASSLDPVGSGQPQHF
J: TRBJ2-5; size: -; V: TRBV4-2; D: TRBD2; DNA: TGTGCCAGCAGCCAAGTAGGAAGCGGGGGCCTCCGAGGTGGGACCCAGTACTTC; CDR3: CASSQVGSGGLRGGTQYF
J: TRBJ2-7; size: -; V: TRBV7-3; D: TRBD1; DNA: TGTGCCAGCAGCTACCTACCCGGGACAGCCTCCGAGCAGTACTTC; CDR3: CASSYLPGTASEQYF
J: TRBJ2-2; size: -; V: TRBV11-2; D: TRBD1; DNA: TGTGCCAGCAGCTCGGGACAGTCAAGCGACACCGGGGAGCTGTTTTTT; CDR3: CASSSGQSSDTGELFF
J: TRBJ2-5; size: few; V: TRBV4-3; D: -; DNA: TGCGCCAGCAGCCAAGAGTGGGGCGGGGGCGAGACCCAGTACTTC; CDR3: CASSQEWGGGETQYF
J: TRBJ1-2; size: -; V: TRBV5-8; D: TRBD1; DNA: TGTGCCAGCAGCTTGGGCTACGGGGACAGGGCTCATGGCTACACCTTC; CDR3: CASSLGYGDRAHGYTF
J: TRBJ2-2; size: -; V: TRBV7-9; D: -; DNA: TGTGCCAGCAGCAACGAACGGGCCCAGGCCGGGGAGCTGTTTTTT; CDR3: CASSNERAQAGELFF
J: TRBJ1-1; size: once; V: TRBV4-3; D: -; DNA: TGCGCCAGCAGCCCTCAACCCAGGGGAGACACTGAAGCTTTCTTT; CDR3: CASSPQPRGDTEAFF
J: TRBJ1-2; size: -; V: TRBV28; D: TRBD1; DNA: TGTGCCAGCAGTGTCGACAGGGCTCAGGGCTACACCTTC; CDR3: CASSVDRAQGYTF
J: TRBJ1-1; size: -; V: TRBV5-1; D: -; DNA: TGCGCCAGGACGCCTATCCCGGTGGGGAAATATTACATGAACACTGAAGCTTTCTTT; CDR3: CARTPIPVGKYYMNTEAFF
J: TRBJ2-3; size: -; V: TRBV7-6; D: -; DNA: TGTGCCAGCAGCCTACCACAGGATACGCAGTATTTT; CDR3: CASSLPQDTQYF
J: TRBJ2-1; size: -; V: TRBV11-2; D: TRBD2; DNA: TGTGCCAGCAGCGGCGGACTAGCGGGGGGGTATGAGCAGTTCTTC; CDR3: CASSGGLAGGYEQFF
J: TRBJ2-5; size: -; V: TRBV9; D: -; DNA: TGTGCCAGCAGCGTTAGGGCAGGGACCCAAGAGACCCAGTACTTC; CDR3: CASSVRAGTQETQYF
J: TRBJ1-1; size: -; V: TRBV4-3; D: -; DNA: TGCGCCAGCAGCCCATCCGTGGCAGGAAGCATGAACACTGAAGCTTTCTTT; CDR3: CASSPSVAGSMNTEAFF
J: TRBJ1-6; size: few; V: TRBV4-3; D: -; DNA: TGCGCCAGCAGCCAAGATCGGAATTCACCCCTCCACTTT; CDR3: CASSQDRNSPLHF
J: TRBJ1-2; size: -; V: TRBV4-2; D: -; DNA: TGTGCCAGCAGCCAAGATCGGGGCGTTAACTATGGCTACACCTTC; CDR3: CASSQDRGVNYGYTF
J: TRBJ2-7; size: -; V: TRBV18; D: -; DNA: TGTGCCAGCTCACGACTCGCGGGCCGAACAGCCTACGAGCAGTACTTC; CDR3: CASSRLAGRTAYEQYF
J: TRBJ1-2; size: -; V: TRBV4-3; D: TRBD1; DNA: TGCGCCAGCAGCCACGCTGGACAGGAGGTCGGCTATGGCTACACCTTC; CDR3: CASSHAGQEVGYGYTF
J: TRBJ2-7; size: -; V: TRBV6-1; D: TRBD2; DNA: TGTGCCAGCAGTGTTCAGCGGGGTCGCGAGCAGTACTTC; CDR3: CASSVQRGREQYF
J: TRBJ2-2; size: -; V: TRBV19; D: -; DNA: TGTGCCAGTAGTATCCCCGCTCGGGGCACCGGGGAGCTGTTTTTT; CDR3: CASSIPARGTGELFF
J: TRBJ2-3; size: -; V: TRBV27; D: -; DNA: TGTGCCAGCAGTTACGGACGATATCTTAGCACAGATACGCAGTATTTT; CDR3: CASSYGRYLSTDTQYF
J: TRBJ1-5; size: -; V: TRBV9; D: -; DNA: TGTGCCAGCAGCGCAACCCAGGACACCGGAGGACAGCCCCAGCATTTT; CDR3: CASSATQDTGGQPQHF
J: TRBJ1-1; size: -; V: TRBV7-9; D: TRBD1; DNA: TGTGCCAGCAGCCACCGGACAGGGCCGAATTCCACTGAAGCTTTCTTT; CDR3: CASSHRTGPNSTEAFF
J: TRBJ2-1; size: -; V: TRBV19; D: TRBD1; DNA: TGTGCCAGTAGTATGACAGGGAGCTCCTACAATGAGCAGTTCTTC; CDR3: CASSMTGSSYNEQFF
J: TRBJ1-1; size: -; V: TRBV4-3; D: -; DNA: TGCGCCAGCAGGCTAATCGCATTCAGGGCGGGGAACACTGAAGCTTTCTTT; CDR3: CASRLIAFRAGNTEAFF
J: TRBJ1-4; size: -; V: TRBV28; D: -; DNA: TGTGCCAGCAGTTTCCAAAGAGCGACGGTCCATGAAAAACTGTTTTTT; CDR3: CASSFQRATVHEKLFF